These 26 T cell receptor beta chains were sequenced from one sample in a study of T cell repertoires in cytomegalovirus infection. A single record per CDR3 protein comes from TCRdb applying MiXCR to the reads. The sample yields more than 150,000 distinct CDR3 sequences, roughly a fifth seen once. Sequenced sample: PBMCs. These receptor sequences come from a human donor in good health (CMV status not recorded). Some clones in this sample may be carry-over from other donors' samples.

CDR3 loop: CASSIQGSSYNSPLHF. In DNA, the CDR3 is TGTGCCAGCAGTATACAGGGGAGCTCCTATAATTCACCCCTCCACTTT. This chain uses TRBV6-6 with TRBJ1-6; 7 bases align to TRBD1. The germline gives CDR1 MNHNY, CDR2 SVGAGI (reference sequence). The CDR3 totals 16 residues. V shed 5 bases and J 0 bases; nucleotides not matched to a gene: 4.

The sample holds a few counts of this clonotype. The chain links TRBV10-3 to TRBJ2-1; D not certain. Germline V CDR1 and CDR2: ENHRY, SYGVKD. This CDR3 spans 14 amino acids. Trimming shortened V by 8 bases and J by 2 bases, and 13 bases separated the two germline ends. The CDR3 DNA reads TGTGCCATCGGCCCGGAACAACCCTACAATGAGCAGTTCTTC. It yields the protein CAIGPEQPYNEQFF.

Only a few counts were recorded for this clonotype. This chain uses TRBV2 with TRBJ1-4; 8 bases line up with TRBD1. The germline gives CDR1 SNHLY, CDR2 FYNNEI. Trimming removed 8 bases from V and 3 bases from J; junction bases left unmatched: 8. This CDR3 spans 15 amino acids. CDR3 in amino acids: CASRDRSVANEKLFF. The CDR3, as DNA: TGTGCCAGCCGGGACAGGTCGGTGGCTAATGAAAAACTGTTTTTT. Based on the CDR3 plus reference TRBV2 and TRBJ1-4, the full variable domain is EPEVTQTPSHQVTQMGQEVILRCVPISNHLYFYWYRQILGQKVEFLVSFYNNEISEKSEIFDDQFSVERPDGSNFTLKIRSTKLEDSAMYFCASRDRSVANEKLFFGSGTQLSVL.

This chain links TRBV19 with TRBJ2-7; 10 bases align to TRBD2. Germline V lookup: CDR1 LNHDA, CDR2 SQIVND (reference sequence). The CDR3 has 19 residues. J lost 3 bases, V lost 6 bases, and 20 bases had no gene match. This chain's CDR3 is CASSRTGSSSGSNVYEQYF. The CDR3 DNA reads TGTGCCAGTAGCAGGACGGGATCGTCTAGCGGGAGTAACGTCTACGAGCAGTACTTC.

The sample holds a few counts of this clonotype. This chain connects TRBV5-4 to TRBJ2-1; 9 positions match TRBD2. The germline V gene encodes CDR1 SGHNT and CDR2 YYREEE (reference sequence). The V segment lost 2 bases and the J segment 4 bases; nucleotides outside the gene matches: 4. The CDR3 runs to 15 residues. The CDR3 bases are TGTGCCAGCAGCTTTGACCTAGCGGGGTACAATGAGCAGTTCTTC. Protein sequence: CASSFDLAGYNEQFF.

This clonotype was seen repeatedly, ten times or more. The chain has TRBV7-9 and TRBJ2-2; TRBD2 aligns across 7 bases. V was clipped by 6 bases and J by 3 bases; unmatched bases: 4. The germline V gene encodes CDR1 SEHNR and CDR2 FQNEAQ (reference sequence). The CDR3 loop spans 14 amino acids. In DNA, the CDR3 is TGTGCCAGCAGTATCGCGGGAGACACCGGGGAGCTGTTTTTT. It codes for CASSIAGDTGELFF.

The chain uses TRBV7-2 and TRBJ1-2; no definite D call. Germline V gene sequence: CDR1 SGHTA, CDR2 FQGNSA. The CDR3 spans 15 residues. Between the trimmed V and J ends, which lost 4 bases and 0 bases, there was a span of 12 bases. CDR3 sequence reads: CASSSQRPANYGYTF. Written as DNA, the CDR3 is TGTGCCAGCAGCTCGCAGAGGCCTGCTAACTATGGCTACACCTTC.

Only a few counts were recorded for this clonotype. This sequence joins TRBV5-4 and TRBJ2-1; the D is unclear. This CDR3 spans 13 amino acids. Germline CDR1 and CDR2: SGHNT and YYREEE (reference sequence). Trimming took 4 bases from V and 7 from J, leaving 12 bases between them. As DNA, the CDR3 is TGTGCCAGCAGCCTCCCCTGGAATAATGAGCAGTTCTTC. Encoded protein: CASSLPWNNEQFF.

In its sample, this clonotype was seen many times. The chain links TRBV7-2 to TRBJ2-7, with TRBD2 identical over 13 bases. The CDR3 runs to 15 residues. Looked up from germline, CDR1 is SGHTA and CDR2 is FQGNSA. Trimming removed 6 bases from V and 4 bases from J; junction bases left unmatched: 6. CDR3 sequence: CASRPTSGRAYEQYF. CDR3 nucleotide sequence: TGTGCCAGCAGGCCTACTAGCGGGAGGGCTTACGAGCAGTACTTC. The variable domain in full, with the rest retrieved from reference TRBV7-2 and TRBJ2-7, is GAGVSQSPSNKVTEKGKDVELRCDPISGHTALYWYRQSLGQGLEFLIYFQGNSAPDKSGLPSDRFSAERTGGSVSTLTIQRTQQEDSAVYLCASRPTSGRAYEQYFGPGTRLTVT.

The DNA for the CDR3 is TGTGCCAGCAGTTTAGAAGCGAACACTGAAGCTTTCTTT. This codes for CASSLEANTEAFF. The rearrangement joins TRBV12-3 or TRBV12-4 to TRBJ1-1; the D is unclear. This CDR3 comprises 13 residues. The V gene lost 1 base and the J gene lost 1 base, with 4 bases spanning the gap.

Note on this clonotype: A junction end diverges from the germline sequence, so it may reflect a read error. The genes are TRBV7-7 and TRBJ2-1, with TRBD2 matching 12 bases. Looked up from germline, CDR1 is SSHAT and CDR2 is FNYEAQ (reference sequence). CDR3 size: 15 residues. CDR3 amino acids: CASRRLAGDDNEQFF. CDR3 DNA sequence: TGTGCTAGCAGACGACTAGCGGGAGATGACAATGAGCAGTTCTTC.

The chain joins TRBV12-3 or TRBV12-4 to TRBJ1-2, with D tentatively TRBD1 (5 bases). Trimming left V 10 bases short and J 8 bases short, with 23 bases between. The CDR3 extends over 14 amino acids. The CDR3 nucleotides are TGTGCCATCAGCCCGCATACAGGCACTACGGGCTACACCTTC. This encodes CAISPHTGTTGYTF.

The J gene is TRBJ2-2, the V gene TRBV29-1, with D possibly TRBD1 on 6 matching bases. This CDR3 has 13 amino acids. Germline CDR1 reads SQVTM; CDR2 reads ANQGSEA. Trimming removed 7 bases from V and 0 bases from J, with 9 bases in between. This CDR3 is CSAHRANTGELFF. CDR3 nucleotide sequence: TGCAGCGCACACAGGGCGAACACCGGGGAGCTGTTTTTT.

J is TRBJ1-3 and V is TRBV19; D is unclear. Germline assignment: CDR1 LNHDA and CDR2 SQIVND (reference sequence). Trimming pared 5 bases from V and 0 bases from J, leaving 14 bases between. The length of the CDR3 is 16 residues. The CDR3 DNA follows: TGTGCCAGTAGTTTCGGACCGACCCTCTCTGGAAACACCATATATTTT. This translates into CASSFGPTLSGNTIYF.

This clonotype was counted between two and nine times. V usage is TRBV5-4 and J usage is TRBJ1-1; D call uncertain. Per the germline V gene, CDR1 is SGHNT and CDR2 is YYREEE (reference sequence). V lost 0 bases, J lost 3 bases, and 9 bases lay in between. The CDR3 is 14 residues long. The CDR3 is CASSLGSVDTEAFF. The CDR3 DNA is TGTGCCAGCAGCTTGGGGTCAGTGGACACTGAAGCTTTCTTT.

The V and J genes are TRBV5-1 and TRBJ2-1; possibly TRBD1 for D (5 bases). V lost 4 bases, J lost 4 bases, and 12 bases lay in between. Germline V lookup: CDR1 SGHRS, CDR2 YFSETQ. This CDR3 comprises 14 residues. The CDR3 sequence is CASSPRQTYNEQFF. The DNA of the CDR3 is TGCGCCAGCAGCCCCCGACAGACTTACAATGAGCAGTTCTTC. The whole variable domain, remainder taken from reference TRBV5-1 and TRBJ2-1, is KAGVTQTPRYLIKTRGQQVTLSCSPISGHRSVSWYQQTPGQGLQFLFEYFSETQRNKGNFPGRFSGRQFSNSRSEMNVSTLELGDSALYLCASSPRQTYNEQFFGPGTRLTVL.

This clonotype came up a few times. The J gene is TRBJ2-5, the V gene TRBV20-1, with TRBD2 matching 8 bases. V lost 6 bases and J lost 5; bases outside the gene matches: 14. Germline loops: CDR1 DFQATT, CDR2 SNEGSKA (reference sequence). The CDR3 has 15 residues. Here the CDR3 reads CSARRASGYGETQYF. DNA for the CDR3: TGCAGTGCCAGGCGGGCTAGCGGGTACGGTGAGACCCAGTACTTC.

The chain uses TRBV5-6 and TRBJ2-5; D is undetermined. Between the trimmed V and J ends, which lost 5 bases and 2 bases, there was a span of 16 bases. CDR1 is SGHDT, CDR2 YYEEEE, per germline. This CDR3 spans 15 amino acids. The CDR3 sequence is CASSYPHSTQETQYF. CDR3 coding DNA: TGTGCCAGCAGTTACCCCCACAGTACTCAAGAGACCCAGTACTTC.

CDR3 DNA: TGTGCCAGCTCACCGGGTTTTGGTGGAGAGTTAGCTTTCTTT. Amino acids: CASSPGFGGELAFF. The V gene is TRBV18, the J gene TRBJ1-1; no firm D call. CDR1 is KGHSH, CDR2 LQKENI, per germline. The ends were cut back, 3 bases at V and 10 bases at J, with 18 bases in the middle. The CDR3 covers 14 residues.

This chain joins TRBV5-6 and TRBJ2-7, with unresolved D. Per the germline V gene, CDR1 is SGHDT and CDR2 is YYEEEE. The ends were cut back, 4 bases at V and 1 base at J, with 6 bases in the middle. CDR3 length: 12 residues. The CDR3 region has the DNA TGTGCCAGCAGCAGGGTTTCCTACGAGCAGTACTTC. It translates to CASSRVSYEQYF.

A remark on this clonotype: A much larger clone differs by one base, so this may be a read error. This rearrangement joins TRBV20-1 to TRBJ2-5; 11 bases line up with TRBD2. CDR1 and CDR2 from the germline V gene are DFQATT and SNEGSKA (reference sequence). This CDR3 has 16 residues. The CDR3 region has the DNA TGCCGTGCTAGTCGTGGTCTAGCGGGGGGTTGGGAGACCCAGTACTTC. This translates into CRASRGLAGGWETQYF.

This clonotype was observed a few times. CDR3 in DNA: TGCAGCGTTGCGGCGGGAGGGCCCGACAATGAGCAGTTCTTC. It specifies CSVAAGGPDNEQFF. The rearrangement uses TRBV29-1 and TRBJ2-1; 9 bases agree with TRBD2. The germline V gene has CDR1 SQVTM and CDR2 ANQGSEA. The CDR3 has 14 amino acids. The junction had 6 bases not matched to a gene; V was cut back by 4 bases and J by 5 bases.

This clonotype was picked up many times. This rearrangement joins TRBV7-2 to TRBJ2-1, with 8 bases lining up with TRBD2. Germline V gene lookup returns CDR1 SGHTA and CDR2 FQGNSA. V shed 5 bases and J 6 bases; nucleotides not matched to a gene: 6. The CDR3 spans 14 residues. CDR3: CASSGSGTGNEQFF. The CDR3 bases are TGTGCCAGCAGCGGTAGCGGGACGGGCAATGAGCAGTTCTTC.

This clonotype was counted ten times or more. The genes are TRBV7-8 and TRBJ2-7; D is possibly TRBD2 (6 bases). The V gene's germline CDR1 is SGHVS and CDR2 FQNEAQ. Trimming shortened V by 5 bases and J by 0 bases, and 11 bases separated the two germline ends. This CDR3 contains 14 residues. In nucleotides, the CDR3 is TGTGCCAGCAGCGAGGCGGGGAGCTCCTACGAGCAGTACTTC. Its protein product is CASSEAGSSYEQYF.

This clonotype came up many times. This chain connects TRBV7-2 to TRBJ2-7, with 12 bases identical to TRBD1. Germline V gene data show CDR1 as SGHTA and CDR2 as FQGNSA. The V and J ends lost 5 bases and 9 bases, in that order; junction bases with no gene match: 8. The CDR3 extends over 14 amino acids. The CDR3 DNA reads TGTGCCAGCAGCCACCTGGGACAGGGGGCGTCGCAGTACTTC. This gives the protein CASSHLGQGASQYF.

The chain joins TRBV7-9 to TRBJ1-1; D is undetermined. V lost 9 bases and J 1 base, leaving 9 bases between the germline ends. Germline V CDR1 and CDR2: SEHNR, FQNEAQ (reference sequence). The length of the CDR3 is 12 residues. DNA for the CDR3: TGTGCCAGTGAAGAGGGGAACACTGAAGCTTTCTTT. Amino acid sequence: CASEEGNTEAFF.